Listed below are T cell receptor beta chains from one sample, sequenced in a study of blood T cell repertoires in COVID-19. Sequencing used immunoSEQ multiplex PCR; TCRdb keeps in-frame clones, though not all of them. The sample shows approximately 250,000 clones, 88% of them seen only once. The sequencing sample was made of PBMCs or T cells enriched from blood (not recorded which). The receptors come from an older woman in a cohort exposed to, infected with or recovered from COVID-19 (not recorded which). Both conserved end residues are part of each CDR3. A D gene is named only where the DNA matches it firmly. Expanded clones get a size class; other rows say once, few or many, or leave the size out.

d_call	clone_size	cdr3_length	j_call	v_call	cdr3_aa	cdr3_nt
TRBD2	-	17	TRBJ2-1	TRBV5-6	CASSLFLAGGPYNEQFF	TGTGCCAGCAGCCTTTTTCTAGCGGGAGGGCCCTACAATGAGCAGTTCTTC
-	-	15	TRBJ2-3	TRBV28	CASNLGRRRTDTQYF	TGTGCCAGCAACCTCGGGAGAAGGAGGACAGATACGCAGTATTTT
-	few	14	TRBJ1-1	TRBV6-2/TRBV6-3	CASSYRVSGAEAFF	TGTGCCAGCAGTTACCGAGTCTCAGGGGCTGAAGCTTTCTTT
TRBD1	-	13	TRBJ2-7	TRBV6-9	CAGGGQGTYEQYF	TGTGCCGGAGGAGGACAGGGGACCTACGAGCAGTACTTC
TRBD1	once	14	TRBJ2-7	TRBV18	CASSLDRGQYEQYF	TGTGCCAGCTCATTGGACAGGGGGCAGTACGAGCAGTACTTC
TRBD1	-	14	TRBJ2-6	TRBV5-4	CASSFQGEANVLTF	TGTGCCAGCAGCTTTCAGGGGGAAGCCAACGTCCTGACTTTC
TRBD1	-	15	TRBJ2-1	TRBV10-1	CASSESDRDGNEQFF	TGCGCCAGCAGTGAGTCGGACAGGGACGGCAATGAGCAGTTCTTC
TRBD2	-	19	TRBJ2-1	TRBV5-1	CASSLARLAGSSSYNEQFF	TGCGCCAGCAGCTTGGCTCGACTAGCGGGCTCCTCCTCCTACAATGAGCAGTTCTTC
TRBD1	-	15	TRBJ2-1	TRBV24-1	CATSDLTGVRNEQFF	TGTGCCACCAGTGATTTAACAGGGGTGCGCAATGAGCAGTTCTTC
TRBD2	-	13	TRBJ2-7	TRBV24-1	CATSRGGLYEQYF	TGTGCCACCAGTCGGGGGGGTCTCTACGAGCAGTACTTC
-	-	14	TRBJ2-7	TRBV28	CASSLLPGFGEQYF	TGTGCCAGCAGTTTATTGCCGGGTTTCGGGGAGCAGTACTTC
TRBD2	-	15	TRBJ2-1	TRBV18	CASSLRTSGYNEQFF	TGTGCCAGCTCACTTAGGACTAGCGGCTACAATGAGCAGTTCTTC
TRBD1	-	15	TRBJ1-1	TRBV12-5	CASGLSGTGNTEAFF	TGTGCTAGTGGTTTGTCAGGGACAGGGAACACTGAAGCTTTCTTT
-	once	11	TRBJ2-1	TRBV5-8	CASSSHNEQFF	TGTGCCAGCAGCTCTCACAATGAGCAGTTCTTC
-	-	15	TRBJ1-4	TRBV19	CASLDGGAANEKLFF	TGTGCCAGCCTTGATGGGGGGGCAGCTAATGAAAAACTGTTTTTT
TRBD2	-	15	TRBJ2-1	TRBV4-2	CASSQDPSGMNEQFF	TGTGCCAGCAGCCAAGACCCTAGCGGGATGAATGAGCAGTTCTTC
TRBD2	once	18	TRBJ2-2	TRBV11-2	CASSRWGLAGGGTGELFF	TGTGCCAGCAGCCGCTGGGGGCTAGCGGGAGGGGGAACCGGGGAGCTGTTTTTT
-	-	15	TRBJ1-4	TRBV9	CASSVRGSRGEKLFF	TGTGCCAGCAGCGTAAGAGGGTCCAGGGGTGAAAAACTGTTTTTT
TRBD2	-	15	TRBJ2-7	TRBV28	CASSKWTSGTSEQYF	TGTGCCAGCAGTAAATGGACTAGCGGGACTAGTGAGCAGTACTTC
-	-	13	TRBJ2-7	TRBV5-5	CASSSGHSYEQYF	TGTGCCAGCAGCTCGGGACACAGCTACGAGCAGTACTTC
TRBD2	-	13	TRBJ2-7	TRBV5-1	CASSLRGGGEQYF	TGCGCCAGCAGCTTGCGAGGCGGGGGAGAGCAGTACTTC
TRBD2	-	15	TRBJ2-1	TRBV6-2/TRBV6-3	CASSYVASGHNEQFF	TGTGCCAGCAGTTATGTTGCTAGCGGACACAATGAGCAGTTCTTC
-	-	17	TRBJ1-5	TRBV5-4	CASSSFGTGTTDQPQHF	TGTGCCAGCAGCTCTTTCGGGACCGGGACAACCGATCAGCCCCAGCATTTT
-	once	13	TRBJ1-1	TRBV6-6	CASGRGSNTEAFF	TGTGCCAGCGGCAGAGGGTCGAACACTGAAGCTTTCTTT
-	-	13	TRBJ2-7	TRBV19	CASSRERSYEQYF	TGTGCCAGTAGTCGGGAAAGATCCTACGAGCAGTACTTC
TRBD2	-	16	TRBJ2-7	TRBV19	CASSNTVGTSGNEQYF	TGTGCCAGTAGTAACACGGTAGGGACTAGCGGGAACGAGCAGTACTTC
TRBD2	-	15	TRBJ2-1	TRBV7-9	CASSLGGRRNNEQFF	TGTGCCAGCAGCTTAGGCGGGAGAAGAAACAATGAGCAGTTCTTC
-	-	16	TRBJ2-1	TRBV6-5	CASSYQQGFSNNEQFF	TGTGCCAGCAGTTACCAACAGGGCTTTAGTAACAATGAGCAGTTCTTC
TRBD2	-	14	TRBJ2-7	TRBV19	CASSSGTSDYEQYF	TGTGCCAGTAGTTCCGGGACTAGCGACTACGAGCAGTACTTC
-	-	14	TRBJ2-1	TRBV27	CATTSPAGAFWQFF	TGTGCCACCACCAGTCCCGCGGGGGCGTTTTGGCAGTTCTTC
-	-	17	TRBJ1-2	TRBV4-1	CASSQGRVGQGYYGYTF	TGCGCCAGCAGCCAAGGAAGGGTTGGGCAGGGGTACTATGGCTACACCTTC
TRBD1	-	13	TRBJ1-4	TRBV30	CAWGQGRGEKLFF	TGTGCCTGGGGACAGGGGAGGGGTGAAAAACTGTTTTTT
TRBD2	-	15	TRBJ2-7	TRBV11-2	CASSLSGSGAYEQYF	TGTGCCAGCAGCCTTAGCGGGAGTGGAGCCTACGAGCAGTACTTC
TRBD2	-	14	TRBJ2-7	TRBV28	CASSLGGGSYEQYF	TGTGCCAGCAGTTTGGGCGGGGGCTCCTACGAGCAGTACTTC
-	-	14	TRBJ2-1	TRBV19	CASRARETYNEQFF	TGTGCCAGTAGAGCCAGGGAAACCTACAATGAGCAGTTCTTC
-	-	14	TRBJ2-3	TRBV18	CASSPAESRDTQYF	TGTGCCAGCTCCCCCGCAGAATCACGAGATACGCAGTATTTT
-	-	14	TRBJ1-1	TRBV29-1	CSVAAGRGNAEAFF	TGCAGCGTTGCGGCAGGGCGGGGGAACGCTGAAGCTTTCTTT